This passage covers 21 T cell receptor beta chains from one sample sequenced in a study of neurological immune-mediated disorders. TCRdb processed the 5' RACE reads anew with MiXCR; each CDR3 protein has one entry. The table records tens of thousands of distinct CDR3 sequences, 2.5% of them present only once. Material: PBMCs. Receptor source: a man aged 50 or older with multiple sclerosis.

This clonotype appeared many times. V gene TRBV6-5 combines with J gene TRBJ2-5; D gene unclear. V lost 0 bases and J 13 bases, leaving 15 bases between the germline ends. The CDR3 covers 13 residues. Germline V gene lookup returns CDR1 MNHEY and CDR2 SVGAGI. The CDR3 nucleotides are TGTGCCAGCAGTTACTCGGGTCTTAACTTATGGTACTTC. This codes for CASSYSGLNLWYF.

This clonotype is medium-sized within its sample. This chain joins TRBV4-1 and TRBJ2-3; D may correspond to TRBD1 or TRBD2 (5 bases each). Trimming stripped 0 bases from V and 3 bases from J, with 7 bases between. The CDR3 runs to 14 residues. The V gene's germline CDR1 is MGHRA and CDR2 YSYEKL. The CDR3 is CASSQDWGTDTQYF. In DNA form, the CDR3 reads TGCGCCAGCAGCCAAGATTGGGGGACAGATACGCAGTATTTT.

This clonotype was detected many times. The chain has TRBV9 and TRBJ1-6; 8 bases map to TRBD1. With V trimmed by 3 bases and J by 10 bases, 12 bases remained unmatched. Germline-derived CDR1 and CDR2 are SGDLS and YYNGEE. This CDR3 spans 16 amino acids. The CDR3 bases are TGTGCCAGCAGCGCACCGCCGGGACAGGAGGTATCACCCCTCCACTTT. This encodes CASSAPPGQEVSPLHF.

This clonotype has ten or more counts. This chain uses TRBV7-2 with TRBJ2-4; D might be TRBD2 (5 bases). V was cut by 4 bases and J by 1 base, with 5 bases left in between. The CDR3 length is 13 residues. Germline V CDR1 and CDR2: SGHTA, FQGNSA. The DNA for the CDR3 is TGTGCCAGCAGCTCGGGGGCCAAAAACATTCAGTACTTC. Its translation: CASSSGAKNIQYF.

This clonotype occurred many times. This rearrangement joins TRBV5-1 to TRBJ2-6; D is undetermined. V lost 7 bases and J lost 0, with 5 bases in between. This CDR3 contains 13 residues. From germline, CDR1 is SGHRS and CDR2 YFSETQ. In DNA form, the CDR3 reads TGCGCCAGCGCCTCCTCTGGGGCCAACGTCCTGACTTTC. Translation gives CASASSGANVLTF.

This clonotype was recorded at least ten times. V gene TRBV12-3 or TRBV12-4 combines with J gene TRBJ1-5; possible D gene TRBD1, 5 bases. Between the trimmed V and J ends, which lost 6 bases and 7 bases, there was a span of 16 bases. The CDR3 runs to 14 residues. DNA for the CDR3: TGTGCCAGCAGACCCGGAAAGGGGCGGCAGCCCCAGCATTTT. Its protein product is CASRPGKGRQPQHF.

This clonotype has ten or more counts. V is TRBV10-3 and J is TRBJ2-1; TRBD2 aligns across 7 bases. This CDR3 is 13 amino acids long. Germline assignment: CDR1 ENHRY and CDR2 SYGVKD. J gave up 2 bases and V 8 bases, and 3 bases lay outside the gene matches. The CDR3 DNA reads as TGTGCCATCGGTGGGGGGGCCTACAATGAGCAGTTCTTC. Translating gives CAIGGGAYNEQFF.

About this clonotype itself: A much bigger clone sits one base away, suggesting this may be a read error. The chain links TRBV20-1 to TRBJ1-2; no definite D call. The CDR3 runs to 13 residues. CDR1 is DFQATT and CDR2 is SNEGSKA in the germline V gene (reference sequence). The V and J ends lost 2 bases and 2 bases respectively, with 9 bases between them. The chain's CDR3 is CSARRRGNYGYTF. The CDR3 bases are TGCAGTGCTAGACGGCGCGGGAACTATGGCTACACCTTC.

The V and J genes are TRBV6-2 or TRBV6-3 and TRBJ2-7; D is unresolved. V dropped 6 bases and J dropped 3 bases, with 9 bases sitting between them. Germline CDR1 is MNHEY and CDR2 is SVGEGT. This CDR3 comprises 12 residues. Here the CDR3 reads CASRRLDYEQYF. The CDR3 DNA is TGTGCCAGCAGGCGCCTTGACTACGAGCAGTACTTC.

This rearrangement joins TRBV7-2 to TRBJ1-1, with 7 bases fitting TRBD1. Germline V gene data show CDR1 as SGHTA and CDR2 as FQGNSA. Unmatched junction bases numbered 4, after V lost 5 bases and J lost 1 base. This CDR3 is built from 14 residues. The CDR3 DNA is TGTGCCAGCAGCGCAGGACAGGCGAACACTGAAGCTTTCTTT. Amino acid sequence: CASSAGQANTEAFF.

This clonotype was detected ten times or more. The V gene is TRBV6-6, the J gene TRBJ2-5, with 8 nucleotides matching TRBD2. The length of the CDR3 is 15 residues. V shed 5 bases, J shed 4 bases, and the junction held 9 bases outside the gene matches. Germline V gives CDR1 MNHNY, CDR2 SVGAGI (reference sequence). The CDR3 loop reads CASSPLDSGVETQYF. The CDR3 bases are TGTGCCAGCAGTCCCCTGGATAGCGGGGTAGAGACCCAGTACTTC.

The table lists this clonotype with many counts. The CDR3 loop is CASSLELYGANVLTF. In nucleotides, the CDR3 is TGTGCCAGCAGCTTAGAACTCTATGGGGCCAACGTCCTGACTTTC. J is TRBJ2-6 and V is TRBV7-8; D unresolved. The V gene's germline CDR1 is SGHVS and CDR2 FQNEAQ. This CDR3 is 15 amino acids long. Trimming shortened V by 1 base and J by 3 bases, and 7 bases separated the two germline ends.

For this clonotype: This may be a read error: a much more frequent sequence differs by one nucleotide. This chain connects TRBV11-3 to TRBJ2-5, with D tentatively TRBD2 (5 bases). This CDR3 is built from 16 residues. In germline, CDR1 is SGHNT, CDR2 YENEEA. V gave up 3 bases and J gave up 3 bases, with 17 bases separating them. CDR3: CASSFNPPGTEETQYF. CDR3 nucleotide sequence: TGTGCCAGCAGCTTCAATCCCCCGGGAACTGAAGAGACCCAGTACTTC. The full variable domain, rest sourced from reference TRBV11-3 and TRBJ2-5, is EAGVVQSPRYKIIEKKQPVAFWCNPISGHNTLYWYLQNLGQGPELLIRYENEEAVDDSQLPKDRFSAERLKGVDSTLKIQPAELGDSAVYLCASSFNPPGTEETQYFGPGTRLLVL.

This clonotype turned up a few times. Since a much larger clone is just one base distant, this may be a read error. The gene calls are TRBV18 and TRBJ1-1, with a weak D call TRBD1 (5 bases). Germline CDR1 and CDR2: KGHSH and LQKENI. The length of the CDR3 is 14 residues. CDR3 region: CTSSPTGENTEAFF. CDR3 bases: TGTACCAGCTCACCAACGGGGGAGAACACTGAAGCTTTCTTT.

In this sample, this clonotype turned up many times. The chain uses TRBV6-2 or TRBV6-3 and TRBJ2-7; D is undetermined. Trimming left V 0 bases short and J 3 bases short, with 6 bases between. This CDR3 is built from 13 residues. The germline V gene has CDR1 MNHEY and CDR2 SVGEGT. The CDR3 DNA sequence: TGTGCCAGCAGTTACTCAACGGACTACGAGCAGTACTTC. Amino acid sequence: CASSYSTDYEQYF.

In its sample, this clonotype was seen many times. The gene calls are TRBV24-1 and TRBJ2-2; a weak D match, TRBD2 (6 bases). The CDR3 extends over 12 amino acids. In germline, CDR1 is KGHDR, CDR2 SFDVKD. Between the trimmed V and J ends, which lost 4 bases and 7 bases, there was a span of 6 bases. Here the CDR3 reads CATSEEGGELFF. The CDR3 DNA reads TGTGCCACCAGTGAGGAGGGCGGGGAGCTGTTTTTT.

Ten or more counts support this clonotype. A read error may be the cause here, since a much bigger clone is one base away. This rearrangement joins TRBV7-2 to TRBJ2-5; D may match TRBD1 or TRBD2 (5 bases each). The V gene's germline CDR1 is SGHTA and CDR2 FQGNSA. V shed 3 bases and J shed 5 bases, with 16 bases lying between them. This CDR3 is built from 15 residues. CDR3 in amino acids: CASSFGSGTGETQYF. The CDR3 nucleotides are TGTGCCAGCAGCTTTGGGTCGGGGACCGGGGAGACCCAGTACTTC.

The chain uses TRBV20-1 and TRBJ2-2; 12 nucleotides align to TRBD2. Germline loops: CDR1 DFQATT, CDR2 SNEGSKA (reference sequence). The V gene end was trimmed by 6 bases and the J gene end by 6 bases; junction bases not matched to a gene: 5. The CDR3 spans 14 residues. In DNA form, the CDR3 reads TGCAGTGCCAGACCTAGCGGGGGGGCCGGGGAGCTGTTTTTT. Translating gives CSARPSGGAGELFF.

This clonotype occurred many times. The chain is built from TRBV7-8 and TRBJ1-5; no firm D call. The CDR3 totals 14 residues. Germline V gene data show CDR1 as SGHVS and CDR2 as FQNEAQ. Trimming removed 2 bases from V and 0 bases from J, with 5 bases in between. CDR3 coding DNA: TGTGCCAGCAGCTTACAGGATAGCAATCAGCCCCAGCATTTT. This gives the protein CASSLQDSNQPQHF. Combining the CDR3 with reference TRBV7-8 and TRBJ1-5 gives the whole variable domain GAGVSQSPRYKVAKRGQDVALRCDPISGHVSLFWYQQALGQGPEFLTYFQNEAQLDKSGLPSDRFFAERPEGSVSTLKIQRTQQEDSAVYLCASSLQDSNQPQHFGDGTRLSIL.

This clonotype is labeled medium-sized. J is TRBJ1-2 and V is TRBV27; D is uncertain. The V and J ends lost 2 bases and 7 bases respectively, with 14 bases between them. The CDR3 consists of 14 residues. Germline loops: CDR1 MNHEY, CDR2 SMNVEV (reference sequence). In DNA, the CDR3 is TGTGCCAGCAGTTTAGGAGGTTTCGGTTTTGGCTACACCTTC. This translates into CASSLGGFGFGYTF.

This clonotype occurred many times. The V call is TRBV20-1, the J call TRBJ2-7, with D unclear. Trimming shortened V by 3 bases and J by 6 bases, and 6 bases separated the two germline ends. This CDR3 has 10 amino acids. The germline gives CDR1 DFQATT, CDR2 SNEGSKA (reference sequence). DNA for the CDR3: TGCAGTGCTAGTCTCTCCGAGCAGTACTTC. Its translation is CSASLSEQYF.